Below are 18 T cell receptor beta chains sequenced from a single sample in a study of beta chain features in type 1 diabetes. No antigens are known for them. The study's findings and limits: TCRB CDR3 length was moderately but significantly reduced in all four CD4+ subsets of Type 1 diabetes patients.

The investigators reverse transcribed all of the isolated RNA, so they sequenced expressed TCRB transcripts. Profiled with immunoSEQ multiplex PCR; TCRdb holds only in-frame clones, not every one. The data contain around 280,000 clones, 15% of them singletons. What was sequenced was naive CD4+ T cells from blood. The receptors originated from a man in his late teens or twenties with type 1 diabetes.

The rearrangement joins TRBV18 to TRBJ2-7; 13 positions match TRBD2. There are 15 residues in the CDR3. Germline values: CDR1 KGHSH, CDR2 LQKENI. V lost 4 bases, J lost 2 bases, and 2 bases stayed unmatched. Written as DNA, the CDR3 is TGTGCCAGCTCACGGACTAGCGGGGGCCCCTACGAGCAGTACTTC. Translating gives CASSRTSGGPYEQYF.

V and J are TRBV5-6 and TRBJ2-5, with D perhaps matching TRBD2 (5 bases). The CDR3 length is 14 residues. The germline CDR1 and CDR2 sequences are SGHDT and YYEEEE. Trimming cost V 3 bases and J 4 bases, with 13 bases left between them. The CDR3 nucleotides are TGTGCCAGCAGCTCAATAGCGCCCGGAGAGACCCAGTACTTC. Translation gives CASSSIAPGETQYF.

In its sample, this clone was seen a few times. This rearrangement joins TRBV19 to TRBJ1-2; maybe TRBD1 (5 bases). V was trimmed by 6 bases and J by 4 bases, leaving 12 bases between them. The germline V gene encodes CDR1 LNHDA and CDR2 SQIVND (reference sequence). The CDR3 has 13 amino acids. The CDR3 sequence: CASSPRGAYGYTF. The DNA for the CDR3 is TGTGCCAGTAGCCCCCGTGGGGCCTATGGCTACACCTTC.

The chain joins TRBV2 to TRBJ1-4, with TRBD1 as a possible D gene (5 bases). The CDR3 has 12 residues. Trimming pared 4 bases from V and 8 bases from J, leaving 8 bases between. Germline loops: CDR1 SNHLY, CDR2 FYNNEI. The CDR3 DNA sequence: TGTGCCAGCAGTGGGGGCGGCGAAAAACTGTTTTTT. This encodes CASSGGGEKLFF.

There are a few counts of this clone. Other DNA sequences within the sample encode an identical CDR3. CDR3 region: CASSQRQGNEQFF. The DNA for the CDR3 is TGTGCCAGCAGCCAAAGGCAGGGAAATGAGCAGTTCTTC. This rearrangement joins TRBV7-2 to TRBJ2-1; a possible D gene is TRBD1 (5 bases). V shed 5 bases and J shed 7 bases, with 12 bases lying between them. CDR1 and CDR2 from the germline V gene are SGHTA and FQGNSA. There are 13 residues in the CDR3.

This clone came up a few times. This rearrangement joins TRBV29-1 to TRBJ2-1; possibly TRBD2 for D (6 bases). CDR1 and CDR2 (germline): SQVTM, ANQGSEA. The V and J ends lost 2 bases and 5 bases respectively, with 13 bases between them. The CDR3 contains 14 residues. The CDR3 is CSVEYGGLNNEQFF. CDR3 DNA sequence: TGCAGCGTTGAATACGGGGGATTGAACAATGAGCAGTTCTTC.

DNA for the CDR3: TGTGCCAGCAGCTTAGCGTCGACCGGGGAGCTGTTTTTT. Residues: CASSLASTGELFF. The rearrangement uses TRBV7-2 and TRBJ2-2; no clear D. The CDR3 is 13 amino acids. CDR1 and CDR2 from the germline V gene are SGHTA and FQGNSA. V was pared by 0 bases and J by 5 bases, with 4 bases between.

J is TRBJ1-2 and V is TRBV9; D is ambiguous. The CDR3 loop spans 12 amino acids. With 3 bases removed from V and 4 bases from J, the gap between germline ends came to 7 bases. Germline CDR1 is SGDLS and CDR2 is YYNGEE. This chain's CDR3 is CASSAGSYGYTF. In nucleotides, the CDR3 is TGTGCCAGCAGCGCCGGGTCCTATGGCTACACCTTC.

This clone has only a few counts. The CDR3 protein is CASSQTPDSRDTQYF. In DNA form, the CDR3 reads TGTGCCAGCAGCCAAACCCCTGACTCCCGAGATACGCAGTATTTT. The J gene is TRBJ2-3, the V gene TRBV5-4, with unresolved D. Between the trimmed V and J ends, which lost 4 bases and 5 bases, there was a span of 17 bases. Germline V CDR1 and CDR2: SGHNT, YYREEE (reference sequence). The CDR3 consists of 15 residues. Full variable domain (outside the CDR3, taken from reference TRBV5-4 and TRBJ2-3): ETGVTQSPTHLIKTRGQQVTLRCSSQSGHNTVSWYQQALGQGPQFIFQYYREEENGRGNFPPRFSGLQFPNYSSELNVNALELDDSALYLCASSQTPDSRDTQYFGPGTRLTVL.

The gene calls are TRBV30 and TRBJ2-3, with D perhaps matching TRBD1 (6 bases). Per germline, CDR1 GTSNPN and CDR2 SVGIG (reference sequence). CDR3 length: 12 residues. Trimming left V 3 bases short and J 4 bases short, with 8 bases between. The DNA of the CDR3 is TGTGCCTGGAGCCCAGGGGCAGATACGCAGTATTTT. This codes for CAWSPGADTQYF.

This chain joins TRBV2 and TRBJ2-7; 12 positions match TRBD2. Germline lookup yields CDR1 SNHLY and CDR2 FYNNEI. V dropped 2 bases and J dropped 4; count of bases not matched to a gene: 3. This CDR3 spans 15 amino acids. This CDR3 reads CASSELAGGPYEQYF. CDR3 DNA: TGTGCCAGCAGTGAACTAGCGGGAGGGCCGTACGAGCAGTACTTC.

The V gene is TRBV28, the J gene TRBJ2-2; a possible D gene is TRBD1 (7 bases). Trimming stripped 6 bases from V and 0 bases from J, with 11 bases between. The CDR3 runs to 15 residues. Germline V gene lookup returns CDR1 MDHEN and CDR2 SYDVKM. The CDR3 spells CASRSGGPNTGELFF. The CDR3 DNA sequence: TGTGCCAGCAGGTCAGGGGGGCCGAACACCGGGGAGCTGTTTTTT. The whole variable domain, remainder taken from reference TRBV28 and TRBJ2-2, is DVKVTQSSRYLVKRTGEKVFLECVQDMDHENMFWYRQDPGLGLRLIYFSYDVKMKEKGDIPEGYSVSREKKERFSLILESASTNQTSMYLCASRSGGPNTGELFFGEGSRLTVL.

CDR3 sequence: CASTAGPSTDTQYF. The CDR3 DNA sequence: TGTGCCAGCACCGCGGGGCCTAGCACAGATACGCAGTATTTT. The chain is built from TRBV7-2 and TRBJ2-3; D perhaps matches TRBD2 (6 bases). The CDR3 consists of 14 residues. Germline V gene sequence: CDR1 SGHTA, CDR2 FQGNSA. V was shortened by 7 bases and J by 0 bases, with 11 bases between the two germline ends.

This clone was seen more than once but under ten times. The chain is built from TRBV29-1 and TRBJ2-7; no firm D call. This CDR3 has 12 amino acids. Trimming pared 7 bases from V and 0 bases from J, leaving 10 bases between. Germline lookup yields CDR1 SQVTM and CDR2 ANQGSEA. In DNA, the CDR3 is TGCAGCGCCCACACGTACTCCTACGAGCAGTACTTC. It encodes CSAHTYSYEQYF.

This clone occurred a few times. The chain has TRBV11-2 and TRBJ2-7; 8 bases are a match to TRBD1. With V trimmed by 0 bases and J by 4 bases, 5 bases remained unmatched. The CDR3 covers 15 residues. CDR1 and CDR2 (germline): SGHAT, FQNNGV. CDR3: CASSLDPRQGYEQYF. CDR3 coding DNA: TGTGCCAGCAGCTTAGACCCCAGACAGGGGTACGAGCAGTACTTC.

This clone was recorded a few times. The same CDR3 can be traced to other DNA sequences in this sample. J is TRBJ1-1 and V is TRBV9; maybe TRBD1 (6 bases). This CDR3 has 14 amino acids. V lost 0 bases to trimming and J lost 1 base, with 7 bases between them. Germline V gives CDR1 SGDLS, CDR2 YYNGEE. For the CDR3, the DNA is TGTGCCAGCAGCGTAGCGGGACAGAACACTGAAGCTTTCTTT. This encodes CASSVAGQNTEAFF.

This clone was counted a few times. The V call is TRBV18, the J call TRBJ2-6; 9 bases align to TRBD2. After removal of 1 base from V and 0 bases from J, the junction contained 4 bases not matched to a gene. CDR1 KGHSH and CDR2 LQKENI come from the germline V gene. The CDR3 is 18 amino acids. The chain's CDR3 is CASSPQRGVLSGANVLTF. Written as DNA, the CDR3 is TGTGCCAGCTCACCACAGCGGGGGGTCCTCTCTGGGGCCAACGTCCTGACTTTC.

This chain connects TRBV29-1 to TRBJ1-1, with 10 positions matching TRBD1. The CDR3 has 14 residues. V dropped 4 bases and J dropped 5; count of bases not matched to a gene: 7. From germline, CDR1 is SQVTM and CDR2 ANQGSEA. The CDR3 DNA is TGCAGCGTTGTAAGTCGACAGGGGGCGACTGAAGCTTTCTTT. The encoded protein is CSVVSRQGATEAFF.